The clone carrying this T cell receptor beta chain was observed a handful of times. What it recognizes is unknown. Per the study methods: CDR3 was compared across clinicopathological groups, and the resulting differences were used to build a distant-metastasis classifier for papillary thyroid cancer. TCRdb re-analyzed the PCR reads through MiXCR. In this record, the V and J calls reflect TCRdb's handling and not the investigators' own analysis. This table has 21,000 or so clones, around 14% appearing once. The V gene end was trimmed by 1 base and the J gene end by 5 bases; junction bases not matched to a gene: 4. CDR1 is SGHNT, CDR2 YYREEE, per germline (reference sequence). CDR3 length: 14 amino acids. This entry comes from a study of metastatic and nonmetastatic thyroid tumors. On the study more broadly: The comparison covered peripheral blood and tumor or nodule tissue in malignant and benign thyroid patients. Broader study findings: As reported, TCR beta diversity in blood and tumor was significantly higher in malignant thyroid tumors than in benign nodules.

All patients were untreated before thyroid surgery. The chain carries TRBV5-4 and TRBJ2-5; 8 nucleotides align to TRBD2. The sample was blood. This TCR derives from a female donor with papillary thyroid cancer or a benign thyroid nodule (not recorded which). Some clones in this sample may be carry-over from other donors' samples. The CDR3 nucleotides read TGTGCCAGCAGCTTGCGGGGGGGCAGGGAGACCCAGTACTTC. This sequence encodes CASSLRGGRETQYF.